These T cell receptor beta chains were read from a single sample in a study of cytomegalovirus exposure and HLA in healthy donors. TCRdb keeps only in-frame clones here, not all; method: immunoSEQ multiplex PCR. Of under 150,000 clones in the sample, more than 65% were seen once. Sample: PBMCs. The receptor set was obtained from a man in his fifties in good health and CMV-seronegative. The conserved cysteine and the conserved F or W are not part of the CDR3 here. Each record gives: J gene, V gene, clone size, CDR3 protein. Size values are once, few and many counts, or a class for expanded clones, and some rows have none.

j_call: NA; v_call: TRBV11-2; clone_size: NA; cdr3_aa: ASRDEGGWNEQY
j_call: TRBJ1-5; v_call: TRBV5-5; clone_size: NA; cdr3_aa: ASSLDGQGDQPQH
j_call: TRBJ2-1; v_call: TRBV5-6; clone_size: NA; cdr3_aa: ASSSILLVSSYNEQF
j_call: TRBJ1-1; v_call: TRBV5-8; clone_size: few; cdr3_aa: ASSLQGIMNTEAF
j_call: TRBJ2-2; v_call: TRBV6-1; clone_size: NA; cdr3_aa: AGTPLAGNTGELF
j_call: TRBJ1-2; v_call: TRBV7-9; clone_size: NA; cdr3_aa: ASSRGGQTYGYT
j_call: TRBJ2-3; v_call: TRBV9; clone_size: NA; cdr3_aa: ASSVKEGRSTDTQY
j_call: TRBJ2-7; v_call: TRBV9; clone_size: NA; cdr3_aa: ASSVDSPPDYEQY
j_call: TRBJ2-3; v_call: TRBV9; clone_size: once; cdr3_aa: ASSATLGGGTDTQY
j_call: TRBJ2-7; v_call: TRBV30; clone_size: once; cdr3_aa: AWSTPDSYNEQY
j_call: TRBJ2-5; v_call: TRBV5-8; clone_size: NA; cdr3_aa: ASSPPYGTDNQETQY
j_call: TRBJ1-3; v_call: TRBV12-5; clone_size: NA; cdr3_aa: ASGDPVRERGNTIY
j_call: TRBJ1-6; v_call: TRBV25-1; clone_size: NA; cdr3_aa: ASTGGGLGSPLH
j_call: TRBJ2-5; v_call: TRBV7-2; clone_size: few; cdr3_aa: ASSLSGGETQY
j_call: TRBJ2-5; v_call: TRBV11-2; clone_size: NA; cdr3_aa: ASSLGDRDSKQETQY
j_call: TRBJ1-2; v_call: TRBV6-6; clone_size: once; cdr3_aa: ASSLDAGTANYGYT
j_call: TRBJ1-6; v_call: TRBV21-1; clone_size: NA; cdr3_aa: ASPKGETGARSPLH
j_call: TRBJ1-1; v_call: TRBV6-1; clone_size: few; cdr3_aa: ASSDRWQGASEAF
j_call: TRBJ1-2; v_call: TRBV14; clone_size: once; cdr3_aa: ASSPSGLYGYT
j_call: TRBJ2-1; v_call: TRBV7-2; clone_size: NA; cdr3_aa: ASSLVLAVAYNEQF
j_call: TRBJ2-1; v_call: TRBV29-1; clone_size: NA; cdr3_aa: SVEGLLAGGENEQF
j_call: TRBJ2-5; v_call: TRBV4-1; clone_size: NA; cdr3_aa: ASSRGGAETQY
j_call: TRBJ2-2; v_call: TRBV6-5; clone_size: NA; cdr3_aa: ASRSRTANAGELF
j_call: TRBJ2-4; v_call: TRBV2; clone_size: once; cdr3_aa: ASSLQRLAKNIQY
j_call: TRBJ1-1; v_call: TRBV5-4; clone_size: NA; cdr3_aa: ASSSDRGGTEAF
j_call: TRBJ1-1; v_call: TRBV13; clone_size: NA; cdr3_aa: ASSPSEARTEAF
j_call: TRBJ1-5; v_call: TRBV2; clone_size: NA; cdr3_aa: ASRADRVGNQPQH
j_call: TRBJ1-1; v_call: TRBV6-5; clone_size: NA; cdr3_aa: ASSSGTKEAF
j_call: TRBJ2-2; v_call: TRBV6-1; clone_size: few; cdr3_aa: ASSGLAGEITGELF
j_call: TRBJ1-2; v_call: TRBV15; clone_size: once; cdr3_aa: ATSRVSQGGYT
j_call: TRBJ1-3; v_call: TRBV5-1; clone_size: NA; cdr3_aa: ASTEQGAPSGNTIY
j_call: TRBJ2-3; v_call: TRBV10-2; clone_size: NA; cdr3_aa: ASSPGLAGVTDTQY
j_call: TRBJ2-7; v_call: TRBV29-1; clone_size: NA; cdr3_aa: SVKRGSYEQY
j_call: TRBJ2-5; v_call: TRBV29-1; clone_size: NA; cdr3_aa: SVEVPGTY
j_call: TRBJ2-2; v_call: TRBV7-3; clone_size: NA; cdr3_aa: ASSFDGAGELF
j_call: TRBJ2-1; v_call: TRBV7-9; clone_size: NA; cdr3_aa: ASSLGLPMNEQF
j_call: TRBJ1-2; v_call: TRBV19; clone_size: NA; cdr3_aa: ASSITGGGRDGYT
j_call: TRBJ2-2; v_call: TRBV9; clone_size: once; cdr3_aa: ASSATSGDTGELF
j_call: TRBJ1-2; v_call: TRBV6-1; clone_size: NA; cdr3_aa: ASKSTPQLAGYT
j_call: TRBJ1-5; v_call: TRBV6-6; clone_size: NA; cdr3_aa: ASSPGQPQH
j_call: TRBJ1-2; v_call: TRBV15; clone_size: once; cdr3_aa: ATSKRTGAYGYT
j_call: TRBJ1-1; v_call: TRBV4-3; clone_size: NA; cdr3_aa: ASSQEGRTEAF
j_call: TRBJ2-1; v_call: TRBV4-1; clone_size: NA; cdr3_aa: ASSQALTGLHALSYNEQF
j_call: TRBJ1-5; v_call: TRBV19; clone_size: NA; cdr3_aa: ASSIRVGDQPQH